This is a list of T cell receptor beta chains from one sample in a study of tumor-infiltrating lymphocytes in primary liver carcinoma. TCRdb called the multiplex PCR reads again in MiXCR, with one record for every CDR3 protein. The sample includes 55,000 or so distinct CDR3 sequences, about two thirds seen only once; the top ten take approximately 50%. The sequencing sample was made of liver tumor tissue from sampling region 2. The receptors were gathered from a man aged 35-49 years with primary liver carcinoma and hepatitis B virus infection. Each CDR3 is given with its conserved first and last residue. A D gene is named only where the DNA matches it firmly. Part of the rows lack a size; the others show once, few, many or a class for expanded clones.

v_gene	abundance	d_gene	j_gene	CDR3nt	CDR3aa
TRBV29-1	NA	NA	TRBJ2-3	TGCAGCGTTGTAGGGATAGCCTTTGGGGTTACGCAGTATTTT	CSVVGIAFGVTQYF
TRBV11-2	NA	TRBD2	TRBJ2-5	TGTGCCAGTAGCCAAATTCCTGGCGGGGGGAAAGAGGTCCAGTACTTC	CASSQIPGGGKEVQYF
TRBV11-2	once	NA	TRBJ1-2	TGTGCCAGCAGCTTAGATCGTGCCTGTGGCTACACCTTC	CASSLDRACGYTF
TRBV11-2	once	NA	TRBJ2-7	TGTGCCATCAGCTTAGGATCGGAACTGAACTACGAGCAGTACTTC	CAISLGSELNYEQYF
TRBV6-1	NA	TRBD2	TRBJ2-7	TGTGCCAGCACAAGCGGGAGCATGTCCTACGAGCAGTACTTC	CASTSGSMSYEQYF
TRBV4-2	once	NA	TRBJ2-3	TGTGCCAGCAGCCAAGTGGCGCTTCTAACGGGAGCGATAGAAACGCAGTATTTT	CASSQVALLTGAIETQYF
TRBV29-1	large	TRBD2	TRBJ2-7	TGCAGCGTTCGTCAGGGAGGGAACGAGCAGTACTTC	CSVRQGGNEQYF
TRBV30	NA	TRBD1	TRBJ2-3	TGTGCCTCGAGTGTAGGGGGCTATGACACAGGTACGCAGTATTTT	CASSVGGYDTGTQYF
TRBV29-1	NA	NA	TRBJ2-5	TGCAGCGTTCGGACTAGTGGGAGTTGGACAGAGACACAGTACTTC	CSVRTSGSWTETQYF
TRBV29-1	NA	NA	TRBJ2-1	TGCAGCGACGCCCCGGACTTCACGAGGGAGCAGTTCTTC	CSDAPDFTREQFF
TRBV28	NA	NA	TRBJ2-6	TGTGCTAGCAGTACTTCAAGGGGTACGAGCTCTGGGACCAACATCCTGACTTTC	CASSTSRGTSSGTNILTF
TRBV5-6	once	TRBD1	TRBJ1-1	TGTGCCAGCAACTCCTACTCCAGGGGGCAGACGTCTGAAGCTTTCTTC	CASNSYSRGQTSEAFF